This T cell receptor beta chain was recorded in a study of immune cell composition in non-small cell lung cancer. CDR3 length: 12 residues. V lost 10 bases to trimming and J lost 5 bases, with 15 bases between them. Germline lookup yields CDR1 SGHRS and CDR2 YFSETQ. With respect to this clone: Its target is not known.

Points from the study as a whole: No significant correlation existed between pack-years smoked and tumour clonality. Top 10 clone scores and clonality were higher in squamous than adenocarcinoma. Tumour-associated clones >0.5% occurred in approximately 34% of adenocarcinomas, approximately 79% of squamous.

Only in-frame clones appear in the TCRdb table, and some are missing; sequencing was by immunoSEQ multiplex PCR. This table has about 2,500 clones, nearly 80% appearing once. The specimen was lung tumor tissue. The chain employs TRBV5-1 and TRBJ2-5; D is possibly TRBD1 (6 bases). The source is a human donor with non-small cell lung cancer. The CDR3 coding sequence is TGCGCCCGGGACATCCGAGGCGAGACCCAGTACTTC. The encoded protein is CARDIRGETQYF.